The sequence of this TCR beta chain was determined in a study of shared clonotypes between healthy human individuals. As regards this clone: Its target is unknown. This specimen includes other DNA sequences encoding the same CDR3.

Trimming left V 3 bases short and J 2 bases short, with 10 bases between. Germline V gene lookup returns CDR1 MDHEN and CDR2 SYDVKM. The CDR3 is 14 residues long. Study-level results: In general, naive subsets displayed greater estimated richness than memory subsets did. Among donors, sharing of clonotypes was expected to be affected by sequencing depth. Clonotypes shared by all four donors outscored non-shared clonotypes in generation probability.

How the authors handled the data: ImmunoSEQ output held junction-only sequences without quality scores, so filtering differed. Here immunoSEQ multiplex PCR was the method, and the copy in TCRdb shows in-frame clones only, minus some. D and trimming were read from the DNA, whereas the V and J calls and clone size are those reported in that table. This sample carries roughly 2,500,000 clones, approximately 94% of them seen once, and the ten largest clones take roughly 0.36%. The V and J genes are TRBV28 and TRBJ1-2; D is perhaps TRBD1 (6 bases). The sequenced sample was naive CD4+ T cells from PBMCs. Sample subset: CD45RA+ positively selected. This TCR came from a young man in good health. Some clones in this sample may be carry-over from other donors' samples. The CDR3 reads CASSFIGTNYGYTF. CDR3 bases: TGTGCCAGCAGTTTTATTGGGACAAACTATGGCTACACCTTC.